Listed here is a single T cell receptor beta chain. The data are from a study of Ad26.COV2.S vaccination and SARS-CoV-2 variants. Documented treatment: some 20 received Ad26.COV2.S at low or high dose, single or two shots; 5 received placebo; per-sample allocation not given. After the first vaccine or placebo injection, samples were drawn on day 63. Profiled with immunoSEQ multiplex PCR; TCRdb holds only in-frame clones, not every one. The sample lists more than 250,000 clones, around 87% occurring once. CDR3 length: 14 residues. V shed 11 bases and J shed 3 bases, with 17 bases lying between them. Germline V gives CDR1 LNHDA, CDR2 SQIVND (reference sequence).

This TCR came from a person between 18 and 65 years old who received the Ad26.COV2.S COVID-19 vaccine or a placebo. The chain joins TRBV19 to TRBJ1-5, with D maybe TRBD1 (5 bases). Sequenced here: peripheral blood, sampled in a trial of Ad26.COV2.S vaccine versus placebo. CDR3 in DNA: TGTGCCTCAAACCTACGGGGGGACAATCAGCCCCAGCATTTT. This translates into CASNLRGDNQPQHF. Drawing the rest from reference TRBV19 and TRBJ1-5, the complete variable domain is DGGITQSPKYLFRKEGQNVTLSCEQNLNHDAMYWYRQDPGQGLRLIYYSQIVNDFQKGDIAEGYSVSREKKESFPLTVTSAQKNPTAFYLCASNLRGDNQPQHFGDGTRLSIL.